A single T cell receptor beta chain is shown here with its context. Its antigen remains unknown. The sample comes from a study of Ad26.COV2.S vaccination and SARS-CoV-2 variants. Study-level points and caveats: Participants given vaccine showed non-spike TCR breadth similar to that of placebo recipients. Substantial response breadth was reportedly seen for spike-specific CD8+ and CD4+ T cells after vaccination. Placebo recipients had lower spike-specific TCR breadth than vaccine recipients. Possibly, TCR breadth and depth analyses underestimated total T cell responses.

Here immunoSEQ multiplex PCR was the method, and the copy in TCRdb shows in-frame clones only, minus some. The sample lists about 180,000 clones; roughly 85% were seen once. The CDR3 loop spans 14 amino acids. Germline V gives CDR1 MNHNS, CDR2 SASEGT. V lost 2 bases and J lost 7, with 15 bases in between. The TCR was taken from a human donor who had recovered from COVID-19. The material sequenced was peripheral blood, taken after recovery from COVID-19. This chain uses TRBV6-1 with TRBJ2-7; D call uncertain. CDR3 DNA sequence: TGTGCCAGCAGTGAATGGGTACAACCCAGGGAGCAGTACTTC. Its translation: CASSEWVQPREQYF.